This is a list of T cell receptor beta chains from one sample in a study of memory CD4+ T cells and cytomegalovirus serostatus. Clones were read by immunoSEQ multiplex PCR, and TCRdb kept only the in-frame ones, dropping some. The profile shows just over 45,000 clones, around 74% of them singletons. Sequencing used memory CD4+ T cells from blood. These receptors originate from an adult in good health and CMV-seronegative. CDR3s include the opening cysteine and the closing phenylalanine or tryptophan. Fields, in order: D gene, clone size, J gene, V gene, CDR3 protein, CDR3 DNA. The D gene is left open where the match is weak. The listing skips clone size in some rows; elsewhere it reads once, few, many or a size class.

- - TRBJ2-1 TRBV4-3 CASSQEYLARQHEQFF TGCGCCAGCAGCCAAGAGTATCTAGCACGGCAACATGAGCAGTTCTTC
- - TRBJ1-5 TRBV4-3 CASSPGTHQPQHF TGCGCCAGCAGCCCAGGCACCCATCAGCCCCAGCATTTT
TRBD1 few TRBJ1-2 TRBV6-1 CASSVDRVVYGYTF TGTGCCAGCAGTGTGGACAGGGTCGTCTATGGCTACACCTTC
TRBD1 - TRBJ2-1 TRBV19 CASSRAQGSWDEQFF TGTGCCAGTAGTAGGGCACAGGGGTCGTGGGATGAGCAGTTCTTC
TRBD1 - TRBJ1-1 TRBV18 CASSPGTAGIQREAFF TGTGCCAGCTCACCTGGGACAGCCGGGATCCAGAGAGAAGCTTTCTTT
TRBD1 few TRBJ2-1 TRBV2 CASRVTGTGGNEQFF TGTGCCAGCAGGGTTACCGGGACAGGGGGCAATGAGCAGTTCTTC
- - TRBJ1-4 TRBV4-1 CASSQDLEGKKLFF TGCGCCAGCAGCCAAGATTTGGAGGGGAAGAAACTGTTTTTT
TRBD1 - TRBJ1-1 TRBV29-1 CSARMDRGHRDTEAFF TGCAGCGCTAGGATGGACAGGGGTCATCGGGACACTGAAGCTTTCTTT
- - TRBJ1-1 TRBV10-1 CASIRRQVGFTEAFF TGCGCCAGCATAAGAAGACAGGTTGGGTTCACTGAAGCTTTCTTT
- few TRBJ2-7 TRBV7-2 CASSSRDGAYEQYF TGTGCCAGCAGCTCCCGGGACGGGGCCTACGAGCAGTACTTC
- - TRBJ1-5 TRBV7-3 CASSGGGNQPQHF TGTGCCAGTTCGGGAGGTGGCAATCAGCCCCAGCATTTT
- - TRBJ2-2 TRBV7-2 CASSNRARGSTGELFF TGTGCCAGCAGCAACCGAGCCAGGGGTTCCACCGGGGAGCTGTTTTTT
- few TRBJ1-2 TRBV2 CASRSGGGGYTF TGTGCCAGCAGGTCCGGGGGCGGGGGCTACACCTTC
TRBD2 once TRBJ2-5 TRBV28 CASSTSGGAETQYF TGTGCCAGCTCAACTAGCGGGGGGGCGGAGACCCAGTACTTC
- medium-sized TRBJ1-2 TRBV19 CAVGGPNYGYTF TGTGCCGTGGGGGGGCCTAACTATGGCTACACCTTC
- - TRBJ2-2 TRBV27 CASSLFGALTGELFF TGTGCCAGCAGTTTATTCGGGGCTCTAACCGGGGAGCTGTTTTTT
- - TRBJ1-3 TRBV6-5 CASSSVSGNTIYF TGTGCCAGCAGTTCCGTCTCCGGAAACACCATATATTTT
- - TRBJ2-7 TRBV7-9 CASSRRPPDRVLSSYEQYF TGTGCCAGCAGCCGAAGGCCTCCGGACCGGGTTTTGAGCTCCTACGAGCAGTACTTC
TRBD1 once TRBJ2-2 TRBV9 CASSTRDRGSGELFF TGTGCCAGCAGCACCCGGGACAGGGGCTCCGGGGAGCTGTTTTTT
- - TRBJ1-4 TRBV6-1 CASIPGDEKLFF TGTGCCAGCATTCCAGGGGATGAAAAACTGTTTTTT
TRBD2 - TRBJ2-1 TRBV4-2 CASNLAGGNNEQFF TGTGCCAGCAACTTAGCGGGGGGCAACAATGAGCAGTTCTTC
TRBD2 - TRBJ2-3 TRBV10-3 CAIRPREATDTQYF TGTGCCATCAGGCCTCGGGAGGCAACAGATACGCAGTATTTT
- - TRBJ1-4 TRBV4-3 CASSLGASTNEKLFF TGCGCCAGCAGCCTAGGGGCCTCAACTAATGAAAAACTGTTTTTT
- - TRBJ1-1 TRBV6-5 CASSFRSGGNTEAFF TGTGCCAGCAGTTTTCGTTCGGGGGGGAATACTGAAGCTTTCTTT